The 32 T cell receptor beta chains listed next were all sequenced from one sample in a study of blood T cells in healthy people across ages. Alongside a J-beta primer mix, a sample-barcoded 5' primer served in a second PCR lasting roughly 7 to 12 cycles. TCRdb used MiXCR to reprocess the 5' RACE reads, holding one entry per CDR3 protein. The table includes roughly 680,000 distinct CDR3 sequences, about 51% detected once. Specimen: blood. Every receptor here comes from a woman aged 80 or over in good health.

The chain recombines TRBV5-1 with TRBJ2-1; 10 bases are a match to TRBD2. Germline values: CDR1 SGHRS, CDR2 YFSETQ. The length of the CDR3 is 15 residues. The ends lost 4 bases at V and 5 bases at J; junction bases unmatched: 6. The CDR3 DNA is TGCGCCAGCAGCGGTGGACTAGCGGAGAACAATGAGCAGTTCTTC. Amino acid sequence: CASSGGLAENNEQFF.

Ten or more counts support this clonotype. The genes are TRBV4-1 and TRBJ1-4; 9 bases line up with TRBD1. J gave up 7 bases and V 1 base, and 4 bases lay outside the gene matches. Looked up from germline, CDR1 is MGHRA and CDR2 is YSYEKL. The CDR3 consists of 15 residues. The CDR3 DNA reads as TGCGCCAGCAGCCAAGGGGACAGGGCCAGTGAAAAACTGTTTTTT. Its protein product is CASSQGDRASEKLFF.

The V gene is TRBV10-3, the J gene TRBJ2-7, with TRBD1 matching 9 bases. Per germline, CDR1 ENHRY and CDR2 SYGVKD. The CDR3 loop spans 13 amino acids. Trimming removed 7 bases from V and 4 bases from J; junction bases left unmatched: 5. CDR3 coding DNA: TGTGCCATCACCAGGGACAGGGTTTACGAGCAGTACTTC. As protein: CAITRDRVYEQYF.

The table lists this clonotype with many counts. The chain combines TRBV20-1 with TRBJ2-5; D perhaps matches TRBD2 (6 bases). The CDR3 totals 14 residues. Germline CDR1 is DFQATT and CDR2 is SNEGSKA (reference sequence). V was pared by 0 bases and J by 3 bases, with 11 bases between. The CDR3 nucleotides are TGCAGTGCTAGAGACCTAGCGCAAAAAGAGACCCAGTACTTC. Translation gives CSARDLAQKETQYF.

The rearrangement joins TRBV5-1 to TRBJ2-1; 9 bases agree with TRBD2. V lost 4 bases and J lost 4; bases outside the gene matches: 9. Germline-derived CDR1 and CDR2 are SGHRS and YFSETQ. The CDR3 covers 16 residues. Here the CDR3 reads CASSNRGRGVYNEQFF. In DNA form, the CDR3 reads TGCGCCAGCAGCAACCGCGGGAGGGGGGTTTACAATGAGCAGTTCTTC.

V gene TRBV12-3 or TRBV12-4 combines with J gene TRBJ2-1; TRBD2 is a possible D gene (7 bases). The CDR3 length is 14 residues. Trimming stripped 5 bases from V and 9 bases from J, with 17 bases between. The CDR3: CASSPMGRGGEQFF. DNA for the CDR3: TGTGCCAGCAGTCCCATGGGGAGGGGGGGTGAGCAGTTCTTC.

This clonotype was seen only once. The rearrangement links TRBV29-1 to TRBJ2-5; 7 bases line up with TRBD1. The end of the DNA is better explained by TRBJ2-7, so the J call may be wrong. Looked up from germline, CDR1 is SQVTM and CDR2 is ANQGSEA. The CDR3 extends over 14 amino acids. The CDR3 sequence is CSIGDSRRSYEQYF. The CDR3 DNA reads as TGCAGCATTGGGGACAGCCGGCGCTCCTACGAGCAGTACTTC.

The gene calls are TRBV20-1 and TRBJ2-1; D is possibly TRBD2 (5 bases). The J call could be wrong; TRBJ2-7 is a better fit for the DNA end. Germline V gene lookup returns CDR1 DFQATT and CDR2 SNEGSKA (reference sequence). CDR3 length: 12 residues. CDR3 sequence (DNA): TGCAGTCGAGGGAGTGTGTACAATGAGCAGTACTTC. Protein sequence: CSRGSVYNEQYF.

This clonotype was counted ten times or more. The rearrangement joins TRBV29-1 to TRBJ2-1; no definite D call. The CDR3 length is 11 residues. Trimming left V 5 bases short and J 15 bases short, with 17 bases between. The germline V gene encodes CDR1 SQVTM and CDR2 ANQGSEA. CDR3 nucleotides: TGCAGCGTTAACGAGCAGCCGCTCGTGTTCTTC. It codes for CSVNEQPLVFF.

Of note for this clonotype: This may be a read error: a much more frequent sequence differs by one nucleotide. The gene calls are TRBV18 and TRBJ2-5; 11 bases are shared with TRBD1. The DNA end lines up better with TRBJ2-7; the J call may be wrong. CDR3 length equals 15 residues. Germline values: CDR1 KGHSH, CDR2 LQKENI. Here the CDR3 DNA reads TGTGCCAGCTCACCGGGGACAGGGGGAGACGACGAGCAGTACTTC. It codes for CASSPGTGGDDEQYF.

This clonotype came up once. Just one base apart from a much larger clone, this may be a read error. V gene TRBV10-3 combines with J gene TRBJ2-1, with 11 bases that match TRBD2. The germline V gene has CDR1 ENHRY and CDR2 SYGVKD. J gave up 6 bases and V 10 bases, and 17 bases lay outside the gene matches. The CDR3 is 17 residues long. The CDR3 spells CATGTSGHCLRGNEQFF. The CDR3 bases are TGTGCCACCGGGACTAGCGGACATTGCCTAAGGGGCAATGAGCAGTTCTTC.

The gene calls are TRBV4-1 and TRBJ2-5; D remains unclear. Looked up from germline, CDR1 is MGHRA and CDR2 is YSYEKL. CDR3 length: 16 residues. V lost 7 bases and J lost 11, with 29 bases in between. Here the CDR3 reads CASIPFLGYSYNEQYF. DNA for the CDR3: TGCGCCAGCATCCCTTTTCTGGGTTATTCATACAATGAGCAGTACTTC.

In its sample, this clonotype was seen once. V usage is TRBV2 and J usage is TRBJ1-2; D may be TRBD1 (6 bases). Germline V CDR1 and CDR2: SNHLY, FYNNEI. V shed 6 bases and J shed 3 bases, with 17 bases lying between them. The CDR3 sequence is 15 residues long. In DNA, the CDR3 is TGTGCCAGCAGCGATACAGGGCGCTTGGACTATGGCTACACCTTC. Translating it yields CASSDTGRLDYGYTF.

This chain connects TRBV11-2 to TRBJ2-1; 11 bases are shared with TRBD2. The CDR3 sequence is 15 residues long. V lost 6 bases to trimming and J lost 6 bases; unmatched junction nucleotides: 7. Germline V CDR1 and CDR2: SGHAT, FQNNGV. This CDR3 is CASSEGTSGLNEQFF. In DNA, the CDR3 is TGTGCCAGCAGTGAAGGGACTAGCGGACTCAATGAGCAGTTCTTC.

DNA for the CDR3: TGTGCCAGTAGTATGCCCTCTACAGGGAAAAAGCTGTTTTTT. Protein: CASSMPSTGKKLFF. The chain links TRBV19 to TRBJ2-2; tentatively, D is TRBD1 (6 bases). Trimming shortened V by 3 bases and J by 12 bases, and 17 bases separated the two germline ends. Germline CDR1 and CDR2: LNHDA and SQIVND (reference sequence). This CDR3 is 14 amino acids long. Using reference TRBV19 and TRBJ2-2 for the parts outside the CDR3, the full variable domain is DGGITQSPKYLFRKEGQNVTLSCEQNLNHDAMYWYRQDPGQGLRLIYYSQIVNDFQKGDIAEGYSVSREKKESFPLTVTSAQKNPTAFYLCASSMPSTGKKLFFGEGSRLTVL.

The table lists this clonotype with many counts. This sequence joins TRBV6-1 and TRBJ2-1; D uncertain. This CDR3 comprises 13 residues. The V and J ends lost 8 bases and 4 bases respectively, with 12 bases between them. Germline loops: CDR1 MNHNS, CDR2 SASEGT. The CDR3 sequence: CASSGQAYNEQFF. The CDR3 nucleotides are TGTGCCAGCTCTGGGCAGGCTTACAATGAGCAGTTCTTC.

Remarks on this clonotype: Possible read error: a much larger clone is one base away. The rearrangement joins TRBV3-1 to TRBJ2-1, with D tentatively TRBD1 (6 bases). With the DNA end fitting TRBJ2-7 better, the J assignment may be wrong. CDR1 and CDR2 from the germline V gene are LGHDT and YNNKEL (reference sequence). The CDR3 spans 15 residues. The CDR3 DNA reads TGTGCCAGCATCCAAGAGGGGGTTTTCTACAATGAGCAGTACTTC. Translation gives CASIQEGVFYNEQYF.

This clonotype was seen ten or more times. The chain employs TRBV24-1 and TRBJ2-3; possibly TRBD2 for D (6 bases). From germline, CDR1 is KGHDR and CDR2 SFDVKD. V lost 4 bases, J lost 8 bases, and 21 bases lay in between. The CDR3 runs 16 residues. CDR3 in amino acids: CATSDRGTSGGFTQYF. The CDR3 coding sequence is TGTGCCACCAGTGACCGTGGGACTTCCGGTGGATTTACGCAGTATTTT.

This clonotype was observed a few times. The chain couples TRBV28 to TRBJ2-2, with TRBD2 identical over 15 bases. This CDR3 is built from 18 residues. V lost 4 bases to trimming and J lost 3 bases; unmatched junction nucleotides: 6. CDR1 and CDR2 from the germline V gene are MDHEN and SYDVKM. The CDR3 reads CASSSWTSGRADTGELFF. CDR3 nucleotide sequence: TGTGCCAGCAGTTCATGGACTAGCGGGAGGGCCGACACCGGGGAGCTGTTTTTT.

J is TRBJ2-5 and V is TRBV5-1; 10 positions agree with TRBD2. The ends lost 4 bases at V and 1 base at J; junction bases unmatched: 16. The germline CDR1 and CDR2 sequences are SGHRS and YFSETQ. The CDR3 has 19 residues. The CDR3 DNA reads as TGCGCCAGCAGCGGTGGGCTTCTAGCGGGAGCCGGGGGCCAAGAGACCCAGTACTTC. Amino acids: CASSGGLLAGAGGQETQYF.

V and J are TRBV20-1 and TRBJ2-3, with no clear D. V lost 5 bases and J lost 0, with 12 bases in between. CDR1 DFQATT and CDR2 SNEGSKA come from the germline V gene (reference sequence). The CDR3 is 14 residues long. The CDR3 sequence: CSAPTLDSTDTQYF. CDR3 coding DNA: TGCAGTGCTCCGACTTTGGACAGCACAGATACGCAGTATTTT.

This clonotype has at least ten counts. This rearrangement joins TRBV20-1 to TRBJ2-3; D unresolved. Trimming took off 4 bases at V and 0 bases at J, with 11 bases between the two ends. CDR1 is DFQATT and CDR2 is SNEGSKA in the germline V gene (reference sequence). The CDR3 totals 14 residues. The CDR3 loop reads CSAIPQASTDTQYF. Here the CDR3 DNA reads TGCAGTGCTATACCCCAGGCGAGCACAGATACGCAGTATTTT.

This clonotype is a singleton in its sample. This chain links TRBV18 with TRBJ1-5; D uncertain. V lost 8 bases and J 6 bases, leaving 17 bases between the germline ends. The CDR3 runs 14 residues. Germline lookup yields CDR1 KGHSH and CDR2 LQKENI. CDR3 sequence reads: CASKNDGAGQPQHF. The CDR3 nucleotides are TGTGCCAGCAAAAATGACGGAGCCGGTCAGCCCCAGCATTTT.

Many counts were recorded for this clonotype. This chain joins TRBV6-6 and TRBJ2-3; 8 nucleotides agree with TRBD2. The germline V gene has CDR1 MNHNY and CDR2 SVGAGI (reference sequence). The CDR3 has 15 amino acids. Trimming took 5 bases from V and 3 from J; bases not matched to a gene: 7. The CDR3 spells CASSPRGGATDTQYF. CDR3 DNA sequence: TGTGCCAGCAGTCCTCGGGGGGGCGCGACAGATACGCAGTATTTT.

This clonotype turned up a few times. V usage is TRBV30 and J usage is TRBJ1-1; D gene unclear. V was pared by 5 bases and J by 10 bases, with 14 bases between. Germline V gene sequence: CDR1 GTSNPN, CDR2 SVGIG (reference sequence). The CDR3 is 11 residues long. DNA of the CDR3: TGTGCCTGGGAGGACTTCAAGGCAGCTTTCTTT. It specifies CAWEDFKAAFF.

In its sample, this clonotype was seen many times. V and J are TRBV12-3 or TRBV12-4 and TRBJ1-2, with D perhaps TRBD1 (5 bases). V lost 5 bases and J lost 8, with 12 bases in between. This CDR3 contains 12 residues. The CDR3 loop reads CASSPYGGGYTF. CDR3 coding DNA: TGTGCCAGCAGTCCATATGGGGGAGGCTACACCTTC.

The chain combines TRBV6-5 with TRBJ1-5; no firm D call. V was trimmed by 7 bases and J by 4 bases, leaving 14 bases between them. The V gene's germline CDR1 is MNHEY and CDR2 SVGAGI. The CDR3 totals 14 residues. In DNA form, the CDR3 reads TGTGCCAGCACCCTCAGAATTGGGAATCAGCCCCAGCATTTT. It translates to CASTLRIGNQPQHF.

This clonotype was seen only a few times. The chain joins TRBV5-1 to TRBJ2-5; D assignment may be TRBD1 or TRBD2 (5 bases each). Germline loops: CDR1 SGHRS, CDR2 YFSETQ. The CDR3 is made up of 15 amino acids. Between the trimmed V and J ends, which lost 1 base and 1 base, there was a span of 11 bases. CDR3 DNA sequence: TGCGCCAGCAGCTTGCGTTCTGGGACCCAAGAGACCCAGTACTTC. Translation gives CASSLRSGTQETQYF.

This rearrangement joins TRBV3-1 to TRBJ2-7; possible D gene TRBD2, 6 bases. V lost 6 bases, J lost 5 bases, and 26 bases lay in between. The CDR3 contains 17 residues. CDR1 is LGHDT and CDR2 is YNNKEL in the germline V gene (reference sequence). CDR3 loop: CASSPLSWSGLTHEQYF. The CDR3 DNA is TGTGCCAGCAGTCCCTTAAGTTGGAGCGGGCTTACCCACGAGCAGTACTTC.

V usage is TRBV20-1 and J usage is TRBJ2-3; 8 bases match TRBD2. J was trimmed by 2 bases and V by 6 bases; bases with no gene match: 16. In germline, CDR1 is DFQATT, CDR2 SNEGSKA (reference sequence). The CDR3 is made up of 17 amino acids. The DNA of the CDR3 is TGCAGTGCCGCACCGTCTACAGCGGGGGCCATCACAGATACGCAGTATTTT. As protein: CSAAPSTAGAITDTQYF.

The chain has TRBV6-5 and TRBJ1-1; 7 positions agree with TRBD1. Germline V lookup: CDR1 MNHEY, CDR2 SVGAGI. This CDR3 is built from 12 residues. After removal of 6 bases from V and 11 bases from J, the junction contained 9 bases not matched to a gene. This CDR3 reads CASSPPGTDAFF. The CDR3 bases are TGTGCCAGCAGCCCTCCCGGGACAGACGCTTTCTTT.

This clonotype was counted many times. The V and J genes are TRBV20-1 and TRBJ2-7, with 9 bases aligning to TRBD1. The CDR3 contains 13 residues. Germline assignment: CDR1 DFQATT and CDR2 SNEGSKA (reference sequence). V shed 3 bases and J 5 bases; nucleotides not matched to a gene: 5. This CDR3 reads CSASNRGLNEQYF. CDR3 DNA: TGCAGTGCTAGTAACAGGGGGCTTAACGAGCAGTACTTC.